The subject of this entry is one T cell receptor (beta chain). What it binds is not known. This entry is derived from a study of shared clonotypes between healthy human individuals. Overall study findings and caveats: Sequencing of the sorted subsets was shown by rarefaction to be incomplete despite large depth. As a rule, naive subsets had a larger estimated richness than memory subsets. Against clonotypes common to all four donors, non-shared ones had lower generation probabilities. Represented diversity, genetic and exposure-history alike, was limited by few donors.

The repertoire was sequenced with immunoSEQ multiplex PCR; TCRdb's copy has only in-frame clones and lacks some. Among some 2.4 million clones listed, approximately 94% were seen once. The receptor was isolated from a man aged 18 to 29 in good health. Some clones in this sample may be carry-over from other donors' samples. Source material: naive CD4+ T cells from PBMCs. Indicated subset: CD45RA+ positively selected.

In DNA, the CDR3 is TGTGCCAGCAGTGAAACCGGGCTCCTAGGGACTGAAGCTTTCTTT. Translation gives CASSETGLLGTEAFF. V usage is TRBV28 and J usage is TRBJ1-1; the D is unclear. The CDR3 is 15 residues long. V was shortened by 5 bases and J by 5 bases, with 18 bases between the two germline ends. Germline CDR1 MDHEN, CDR2 SYDVKM.